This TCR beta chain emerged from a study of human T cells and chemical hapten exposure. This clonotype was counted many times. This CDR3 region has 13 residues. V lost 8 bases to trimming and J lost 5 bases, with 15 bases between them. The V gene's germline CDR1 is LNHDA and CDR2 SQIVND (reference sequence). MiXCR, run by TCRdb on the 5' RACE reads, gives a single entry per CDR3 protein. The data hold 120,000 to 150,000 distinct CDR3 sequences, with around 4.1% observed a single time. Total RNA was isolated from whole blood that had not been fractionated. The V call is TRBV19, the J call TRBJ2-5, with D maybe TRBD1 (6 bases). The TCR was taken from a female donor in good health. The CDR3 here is CASSTGTWETQYF. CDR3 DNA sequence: TGTGCCAGTTCTACCGGGACATGGGAGACCCAGTACTTC.